This T cell receptor beta chain is from a study of CD8+ T cells in alopecia areata (dated by TCRdb to 2017 to 2018). The study in broad terms: The treated patients took part in an open-label pilot trial in which moderate-to-severe alopecia areata was treated with oral tofacitinib at 5 to 10 mg twice daily. RNA came from the PAXgene miRNA kit for fixed scalp, the miRNeasy kit for PBMCs, and the RNeasy kit for mouse skin. In treated patients, disease severity was measured using the SALT score, which gives the percentage of scalp surface area affected. To study T cell clonal expansion in alopecia areata, the researchers applied high-throughput TCRbeta sequencing to both the C3H/HeJ mouse model and human patients. On the human side, TCRbeta sequencing was run on scalp tissue and on sorted CD4+ and CD8+ peripheral blood T cells from healthy controls and from alopecia areata patients with either patchy or totalis/universalis disease. Clonality in the scalp was compared among normal scalp (n=4), patchy alopecia areata scalp (n=8), and alopecia totalis/universalis scalp (n=8). Patients stayed on tofacitinib for 6 to 18 months and then had 6 months of follow-up off drug so that delayed response and recurrence could be assessed. Tofacitinib-treated patients had biopsies at baseline and at 4 and 24 weeks of treatment, with a later scalp biopsy in several patients. Amplification of TCRbeta CDR3 regions was done by immunoSEQ multiplex PCR using 35 Vbeta forward primers and 13 Jbeta reverse primers. Beyond this particular receptor, the publication reports: Compared with mice, TCR sequences shared between patients were less clear, possibly partly because of HLA diversity across the patient population. Tofacitinib significantly lowered scalp clonality and the number of expanded CD8+ clones among the top 100 scalp clones. During tofacitinib treatment, many expanded lesional clones stuck around in both scalp and blood, and this persistence may partly explain why relapse happens after treatment is stopped. Higher clonality and more expanded CD8+ clones were observed in lesional scalp than in normal scalp, particularly in alopecia totalis/universalis, a finding suggestive of antigenic drive. Because the treated cohort was small and had just a single nonresponder, larger studies are needed to establish links between baseline CD8+ expansion and response. Unlike mouse skin, which is dominated by gammadelta T cells, normal human skin has resident alphabeta T cells that are also sequenced, and this complicates analysis of the scalp TCR repertoire.

The sample's treatment or condition label is to be understood as: oral pan-JAK inhibitor, 5-10 mg twice daily. Peripheral blood and lesional scalp punch biopsies were obtained from patients with alopecia areata. PBMCs were separated by density centrifugation and stained for CD3, CD4 and CD8, after which CD4+ and CD8+ T cells were sorted on a FACSAria. The V end gives up 6 bases and the J end 7 bases, leaving 12 bases in the junction not matched to a gene. The germline V gene encodes CDR1 SGHRS and CDR2 YFSETQ. Its CDR3 holds 15 amino acids, cysteine through phenylalanine. Just the 45-base CDR3 DNA is kept, in frame starting at base 1. As concerns this clone: No cognate antigen has been identified for it. Base qualities are not recorded, but no much larger clone differs from it by a single base.

The library was obtained by the immunoSEQ multiplex PCR assay. RNA was extracted from all samples and reverse transcribed into cDNA as template for TCR sequencing. SuperScript III was used to make first-strand cDNA, primed with a 2:1 mix of oligo-dT and random hexamers. Amplification bias was assessed with a synthetic immune receptor repertoire, and residual bias was removed computationally. In the source study's methods: Raw reads were preprocessed to remove errors, and CDR3 was defined by IMGT conventions from the conserved cysteine to phenylalanine. Clonality was calculated as 1 minus Shannon entropy normalized by log2 of the number of productive unique TCRs. CD4 or CD8 identity of scalp clones was inferred by cross-referencing scalp TCRbeta sequences with sorted blood CD4 and CD8 repertoires. TCRdb re-hosts the immuneACCESS table, in-frame sequences only. Its copies lack some clones; in the studies checked, an unresolved V gene accounts for under half of them, and the cause for the rest is not known. That table is the source of V, J and clone size, and D and trimming were worked out from the DNA. For this sample there are approximately 210,000 clones; approximately 70% appear just once. Together, the top ten hold roughly 1.2% of the sample.

Recombination connected TRBV5-1 to TRBJ2-1; 8 central bases correspond to TRBD1. This clonotype was sampled from a human donor with alopecia areata. This specimen consisted of CD4+ T cells sorted from blood, obtained at roughly week 45, from a patient treated with tofacitinib. The nucleotide sequence reads as follows: TGCGCCAGCACACACATTCCGGGACAGGCGAATGAGCAGTTCTTC. Its translation reads: CASTHIPGQANEQFF.